This entry features one TCR beta chain sequence. These data originate in a study of blood T cell repertoires in COVID-19. Study-level background: The analysed material was cDNA or gDNA that came from T cells, B-cell-depleted T cells, or PBMCs.

Original methodology: Quantification of nucleated cells was approximated via reference gene primer amplification. Measured with immunoSEQ multiplex PCR; TCRdb has only the in-frame clones, and not every one. The V and J calls and clone size were taken over from that table, and D and trimming were inferred from the DNA. The data show about 49,000 clones, with more than 85% seen just once and around 3% held by the top ten. Sequencing was performed on peripheral blood. The sequence derives from a human donor in a cohort sampled during active COVID-19.

DNA for the CDR3: TGTGCCACCAGTGTGGGACAGGGGGCTAACACCGGGGAGCTGTTTTTT. Protein sequence: CATSVGQGANTGELFF. The chain combines TRBV24-1 with TRBJ2-2; TRBD1 agrees at 12 bases. CDR1 KGHDR and CDR2 SFDVKD come from the germline V gene. J gave up 2 bases and V 5 bases, and 2 bases lay outside the gene matches. The CDR3 is made up of 16 amino acids.